This T cell receptor (beta chain) derives from a study of neurological immune-mediated disorders. CDR3 length equals 12 residues. With 4 bases removed from V and 4 bases from J, the gap between germline ends came to 10 bases. Germline CDR1 and CDR2: DFQATT and SNEGSKA (reference sequence). This clonotype showed up many times. 2 million PBMCs stored at -80 C were the source of the unsorted libraries. A single record per CDR3 protein comes from TCRdb applying MiXCR to the 5' RACE reads. The sample lists 20,000 to 25,000 distinct CDR3 sequences, roughly a tenth occurring once. Sequencing used PBMCs. J is TRBJ1-2 and V is TRBV20-1; D remains ambiguous. The sequence derives from a woman aged 60-70 years with HTLV-1-associated myelopathy (HAM/TSP). In nucleotides, the CDR3 is TGCAGTGCTACGCCGGGGTCCTATGGCTACACCTTC. Residues: CSATPGSYGYTF.